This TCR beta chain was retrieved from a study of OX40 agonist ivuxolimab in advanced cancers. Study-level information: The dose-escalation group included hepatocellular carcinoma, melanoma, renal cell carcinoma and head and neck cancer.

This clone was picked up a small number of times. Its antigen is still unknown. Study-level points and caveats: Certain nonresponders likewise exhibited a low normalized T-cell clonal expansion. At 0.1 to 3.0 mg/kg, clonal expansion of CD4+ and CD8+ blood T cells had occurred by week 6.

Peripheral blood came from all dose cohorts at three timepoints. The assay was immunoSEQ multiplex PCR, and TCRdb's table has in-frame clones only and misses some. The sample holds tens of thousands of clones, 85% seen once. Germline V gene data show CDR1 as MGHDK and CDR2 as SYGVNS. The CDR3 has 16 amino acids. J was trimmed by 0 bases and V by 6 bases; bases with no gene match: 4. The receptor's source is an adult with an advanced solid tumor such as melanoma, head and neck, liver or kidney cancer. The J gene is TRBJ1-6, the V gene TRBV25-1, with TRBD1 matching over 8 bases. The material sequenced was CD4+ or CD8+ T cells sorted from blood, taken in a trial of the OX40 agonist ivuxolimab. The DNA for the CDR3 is TGTGCCAGCAGAGGGACAGGCCTCTCCTATAATTCACCCCTCCACTTT. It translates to CASRGTGLSYNSPLHF.